This entry is about one TCR beta chain. Antigen specificity is unknown. This CDR3 is built from 16 residues. The V gene's germline CDR1 is SGHNT and CDR2 YYREEE (reference sequence). Losses at the gene ends were 2 bases for V and 13 bases for J; bases not matched to a gene: 15. In the PCR, 60 Vbeta and 13 Jbeta primers were used. The assay was immunoSEQ multiplex PCR, and TCRdb's table has in-frame clones only and misses some. The sample lists some 150,000 clones, 77% occurring once. The source of the sample is a study of cytomegalovirus exposure and HLA in healthy donors. Study results and limitations: The later analysis indicated that the majority of CMV-associated TCR beta chains appeared HLA-restricted. The study dropped some indistinguishable V segments, TRBV6-2 and TRBV6-3 among them. Another analysis was done later, and it associated around 17,000 TCR beta sequences with HLA alleles at 0.05 false discovery rate.

Sequencing input: PBMCs. The TCR originated in a woman between 25 and 40 years old in good health and CMV-seronegative. The V and J genes are TRBV5-4 and TRBJ1-6; 7 bases are shared with TRBD1. CDR3 nucleotides: TGTGCCAGCAGCTTAGGGGGCCTCGGTGGTAATAGGCCCCTCCACTTT. Its protein is CASSLGGLGGNRPLHF.